These 15 T cell receptor beta chains were all obtained from the same sample, sequenced in a study of blood T cell repertoires in COVID-19. Some clones are missing from TCRdb's copy, which holds only in-frame ones; the method was immunoSEQ multiplex PCR. The table has around 150,000 clones, about 86% seen once. Specimen: peripheral blood. Receptor source: a man aged 70-80 years with acute or convalescent COVID-19.

This chain links TRBV4-1 with TRBJ2-6; TRBD2 is a possible D gene (6 bases). The CDR3 totals 21 residues. The V gene lost 2 bases and the J gene lost 0 bases, with 23 bases spanning the gap. Germline V gene lookup returns CDR1 MGHRA and CDR2 YSYEKL. The CDR3 reads CASSQRKGGPRGSSGANVLTF. The CDR3 DNA reads TGCGCCAGCAGCCAACGAAAAGGAGGGCCAAGGGGAAGCTCTGGGGCCAACGTCCTGACTTTC.

The V gene is TRBV29-1, the J gene TRBJ1-1; D is undetermined. Trimming shortened V by 4 bases and J by 6 bases, and 18 bases separated the two germline ends. CDR3 length equals 14 residues. The V gene's germline CDR1 is SQVTM and CDR2 ANQGSEA. The CDR3 nucleotides read TGCAGCGTTGGTCCCAGGCCTTTGTACGCTGAAGCTTTCTTT. As protein: CSVGPRPLYAEAFF.

This clone was seen more than once but under ten times. The chain uses TRBV7-3 and TRBJ2-2; 8 positions match TRBD2. V dropped 4 bases and J dropped 1; count of bases not matched to a gene: 11. Germline assignment: CDR1 SGHTA and CDR2 FQGTGA. The CDR3 consists of 18 residues. The CDR3 nucleotides read TGTGCCAGCAGCTCCCTTGGGGCAACTAGCGGGAACACCGGGGAGCTGTTTTTT. Its translation: CASSSLGATSGNTGELFF.

The chain uses TRBV3-1 (or the pseudogene TRBV3-2) and TRBJ2-1; TRBD2 aligns across 8 bases. CDR1 is LGHDT and CDR2 is YNNKEL in the germline V gene (reference sequence). The J segment lost 3 bases and the V segment lost 1 base, leaving 2 bases of the junction unmatched. CDR3 length: 15 amino acids. The DNA of the CDR3 is TGTGCCAGCAGCCAAGGTAGCGGGAACTACAATGAGCAGTTCTTC. Protein product: CASSQGSGNYNEQFF.

The chain employs TRBV29-1 and TRBJ2-3, with a weak D call TRBD1 (6 bases). V was trimmed by 6 bases and J by 7 bases, leaving 14 bases between them. The germline V gene has CDR1 SQVTM and CDR2 ANQGSEA. The CDR3 runs 12 residues. The CDR3, as DNA: TGCAGCGTCTGTGGACAGTTCAATACGCAGTATTTT. Amino acids: CSVCGQFNTQYF.

This sequence joins TRBV24-1 and TRBJ2-2; TRBD2 matches 10 bases. Trimming took 4 bases from V and 1 from J; bases not matched to a gene: 2. Germline V gene sequence: CDR1 KGHDR, CDR2 SFDVKD. The CDR3 is 16 amino acids. The CDR3 protein is CATSESGRVNTGELFF. Written as DNA, the CDR3 is TGTGCCACCAGTGAAAGCGGGAGGGTGAACACCGGGGAGCTGTTTTTT.

The chain links TRBV25-1 to TRBJ2-1; 7 bases are shared with TRBD2. The CDR3 consists of 13 residues. Germline CDR1 reads MGHDK; CDR2 reads SYGVNS. Trimming removed 4 bases from V and 10 bases from J; junction bases left unmatched: 7. The CDR3, as DNA: TGTGCCAGCAGTGGGACCTCCGGGGGGGAGCAGTTCTTC. Amino acids: CASSGTSGGEQFF.

This rearrangement joins TRBV30 to TRBJ2-7; a possible D gene is TRBD2 (5 bases). The germline V and J ends were trimmed by 3 bases and 7 bases, with 16 bases remaining between them. The germline V gene has CDR1 GTSNPN and CDR2 SVGIG (reference sequence). The CDR3 extends over 13 amino acids. The CDR3 region has the DNA TGTGCCTGGAGGACCGACTTTACGGGGGAGCAGTACTTC. Its protein product is CAWRTDFTGEQYF. The full variable domain, in which reference TRBV30 and TRBJ2-7 provide the parts outside the CDR3, is SQTIHQWPATLVQPVGSPLSLECTVEGTSNPNLYWYRQAAGRGLQLLFYSVGIGQISSEVPQNLSASRPQDRQFILSSKKLLLSDSGFYLCAWRTDFTGEQYFGPGTRLTVT.

The rearrangement joins TRBV6-1 to TRBJ1-2; D possibly corresponds to TRBD1 (6 bases). Germline CDR1 and CDR2: MNHNS and SASEGT. Trimming cost V 1 base and J 5 bases, with 17 bases left between them. This CDR3 has 16 residues. CDR3 in amino acids: CASSEGGPPFSYGYTF. The CDR3 DNA is TGTGCCAGCAGTGAAGGGGGGCCGCCCTTTTCTTATGGCTACACCTTC.

This clone has just a few counts. The chain joins TRBV2 to TRBJ2-3; TRBD1 aligns across 9 bases. Per germline, CDR1 SNHLY and CDR2 FYNNEI. The trim removed 6 bases at V and 1 base at J, leaving 2 bases unmatched. This CDR3 spans 14 amino acids. The DNA of the CDR3 is TGTGCCAGCAGGCGGGACAGGGGCACAGATACGCAGTATTTT. The encoded protein is CASRRDRGTDTQYF.

The J gene is TRBJ2-7, the V gene TRBV28; 7 bases are shared with TRBD2. CDR1 and CDR2 (germline): MDHEN, SYDVKM. This CDR3 is built from 14 residues. With 6 bases clipped from V and 2 bases from J, the junction kept 7 bases outside the gene matches. In nucleotides, the CDR3 is TGTGCCAGCAGGGGAGGGACTGTTCCCTACGAGCAGTACTTC. This gives the protein CASRGGTVPYEQYF.

This sequence joins TRBV6-5 and TRBJ2-1, with 11 bases that match TRBD2. V lost 6 bases and J lost 6; bases outside the gene matches: 4. The germline gives CDR1 MNHEY, CDR2 SVGAGI. This CDR3 contains 14 residues. CDR3 amino acids: CASSPTSGVNEQFF. In nucleotides, the CDR3 is TGTGCCAGCAGCCCGACTAGCGGGGTCAATGAGCAGTTCTTC.

This chain links TRBV29-1 with TRBJ2-4; D perhaps matches TRBD1 (6 bases). V dropped 6 bases and J dropped 8 bases, with 11 bases sitting between them. CDR3 size: 11 residues. From germline, CDR1 is SQVTM and CDR2 ANQGSEA. CDR3 region: CSVQGGDIQYF. The CDR3 DNA reads TGCAGCGTACAGGGTGGCGACATTCAGTACTTC. Full variable domain (remainder filled in from reference TRBV29-1 and TRBJ2-4): SAVISQKPSRDICQRGTSLTIQCQVDSQVTMMFWYRQQPGQSLTLIATANQGSEATYESGFVIDKFPISRPNLTFSTLTVSNMSPEDSSIYLCSVQGGDIQYFGAGTRLSVL.

The chain joins TRBV11-3 to TRBJ2-1, with 8 bases identical to TRBD2. CDR3 length: 19 amino acids. The germline V gene has CDR1 SGHNT and CDR2 YENEEA. The trim removed 0 bases at V and 6 bases at J, leaving 16 bases unmatched. The CDR3 sequence is CASSLDGEGAGGTPNEQFF. CDR3 bases: TGTGCCAGCAGCTTAGATGGGGAGGGTGCGGGAGGCACGCCCAATGAGCAGTTCTTC.

This clone turned up a few times. V gene TRBV10-2 combines with J gene TRBJ2-2; possible D gene TRBD2, 8 bases. This CDR3 spans 17 amino acids. The V gene's germline CDR1 is WSHSY and CDR2 SAAADI. Trimming cost V 7 bases and J 4 bases, with 22 bases left between them. CDR3 amino acids: CASTEKRSGTVTGELFF. CDR3 in DNA: TGCGCCAGCACCGAAAAGCGTAGCGGGACAGTCACCGGGGAGCTGTTTTTT.